This record looks at one T cell receptor beta chain sequence and its context. Its antigen is not known. The entry originates in a study of shared clonotypes between healthy human individuals. Study-wide results and caveats: What naive subsets generally showed was a larger estimated richness than memory subsets showed. At large depth, rarefaction still showed sorted-subset sequencing to be incomplete.

Authors' analysis steps: ImmunoSEQ output held junction-only sequences without quality scores, so filtering differed. Only in-frame clones appear in the TCRdb table, and some are missing; sequencing was by immunoSEQ multiplex PCR. V, J and clone size reflect that table, while D and trimming were determined from the DNA. The sample has a few million clones, roughly 95% seen once; the top ten hold 0.1% to 0.15%. The donor population consisted of healthy HIV-negative adults with no recent acute infections or vaccinations. The sequence came from a man between 18 and 29 years old in good health. Sequencing was performed on naive CD4+ T cells sorted from blood. Subset noted: CD45RA+ positively selected.

CDR3 in amino acids: CASSEVGGPVDTQYF. CDR3 nucleotide sequence: TGTGCCAGCAGTGAAGTCGGGGGGCCGGTCGATACGCAGTATTTT. This sequence joins TRBV2 and TRBJ2-3; a possible D gene is TRBD2 (7 bases). In germline, CDR1 is SNHLY, CDR2 FYNNEI. This CDR3 has 15 amino acids. V lost 1 base, J lost 6 bases, and 14 bases lay in between.